This T cell receptor beta chain was sequenced in a study of blood T cell repertoires in COVID-19. Per the authors' pipeline: By means of reference gene primer amplification, nucleated cell counts were estimated. TCRdb keeps only in-frame clones here, not all; method: immunoSEQ multiplex PCR. That table furnishes V, J and clone size, whereas the DNA furnished D and trimming. The top ten hold approximately 6.7% of the sample, which has about 190,000 clones, under 90% seen once. The table lists this clone with a count of one. The V gene's germline CDR1 is SGHVS and CDR2 FQNEAQ. This CDR3 is 16 amino acids long. V was cut by 6 bases and J by 8 bases, with 25 bases left in between.

The chain links TRBV7-8 to TRBJ2-5; a weak D match, TRBD1 (5 bases). The receptor was derived from a man aged 35 to 55 with acute or convalescent COVID-19. Sequenced input: peripheral blood. CDR3 loop: CASSTRPGQGARTQYF. As DNA, the CDR3 is TGTGCCAGCAGTACCCGACCCGGACAAGGGGCCCGCACCCAGTACTTC.